The 2 T cell receptor beta chains below come from one sample, sequenced in a study of T cell repertoires in cytomegalovirus infection. One entry per CDR3 protein, called by TCRdb with MiXCR from the reads. This table has some 450,000 distinct CDR3 sequences, roughly 30% appearing once. The specimen sequenced was PBMCs. These receptors all come from a human donor in good health (CMV status not recorded). Some clones in this sample may be carry-over from other donors' samples.

Concerning this clonotype: This likely came from a read error, as a far larger clone is one base away. The V gene is TRBV7-2, the J gene TRBJ1-1; a weak D match, TRBD1 (5 bases). The CDR3 has 14 amino acids. Germline lookup yields CDR1 SGHTA and CDR2 FQGNSA. CDR3 residues: CASSLGGRNTEALF. The CDR3 DNA reads TGTGCCAGCAGCTTAGGGGGGAGGAACACTGAAGCTTTATTT. Combining the CDR3 with reference TRBV7-2 and TRBJ1-1 gives the whole variable domain GAGVSQSPSNKVTEKGKDVELRCDPISGHTALYWYRQSLGQGLEFLIYFQGNSAPDKSGLPSDRFSAERTGGSVSTLTIQRTQQEDSAVYLCASSLGGRNTEALFGQGTRLTVV.

The chain is built from TRBV19 and TRBJ2-7; D not certain. This CDR3 is built from 14 residues. Germline V gives CDR1 LNHDA, CDR2 SQIVND (reference sequence). V shed 5 bases and J shed 2 bases, with 13 bases lying between them. CDR3 region: CASSLRYRPYEQYF. The CDR3, as DNA: TGTGCCAGTAGTCTCCGGTACAGACCCTACGAGCAGTACTTC.